The 14 T cell receptor beta chains reported below all come from one sample, sequenced in a study of blood T cell repertoires in COVID-19. Libraries were prepared by immunoSEQ multiplex PCR; TCRdb keeps only in-frame clonotypes and omits some of them. The sample has roughly 430,000 clones, about 88% seen once. Sequencing was done on a sample of PBMCs or T cells enriched from blood (not recorded which). These receptors were collected from a woman aged 18-29 years who had been exposed to COVID-19.

This clone has just a few counts. This chain's CDR3 is CASSEGLLNTGELFF. In DNA, the CDR3 is TGTGCCAGCTCGGAGGGGCTTTTGAACACCGGGGAGCTGTTTTTT. This rearrangement joins TRBV2 to TRBJ2-2, with D maybe TRBD2 (6 bases). The CDR3 contains 15 residues. CDR1 is SNHLY and CDR2 is FYNNEI in the germline V gene. The V end was cut by 8 bases, the J end by 1 base, with 14 bases between.

This chain uses TRBV7-6 with TRBJ2-7; D is unresolved. V was trimmed by 1 base and J by 2 bases, leaving 6 bases between them. This CDR3 is built from 13 residues. From germline, CDR1 is SGHVS and CDR2 FNYEAQ. CDR3 sequence reads: CASSLDQTYEQYF. CDR3 DNA: TGTGCCAGCAGCTTAGATCAGACCTACGAGCAGTACTTC.

This clone has a handful of counts. This chain joins TRBV10-1 and TRBJ2-1, with D possibly TRBD2 on 6 matching bases. The CDR3 is made up of 16 amino acids. The V gene lost 0 bases and the J gene lost 0 bases, with 9 bases spanning the gap. Germline V CDR1 and CDR2: WNHNN, SYGVQD (reference sequence). In DNA form, the CDR3 reads TGCGCCAGCAGTGAGTCACCGACTAGCTCCTACAATGAGCAGTTCTTC. It specifies CASSESPTSSYNEQFF.

The chain links TRBV3-1 (or the pseudogene TRBV3-2) to TRBJ2-5; 10 bases are shared with TRBD2. Germline CDR1 LGHDT, CDR2 YNNKEL (reference sequence). Trimming cost V 7 bases and J 5 bases; bases outside gene matches: 13. This CDR3 region has 16 residues. CDR3 protein: CASNLLSGGQVETQYF. CDR3 in DNA: TGTGCCAGCAACCTGCTTAGCGGGGGGCAGGTGGAGACCCAGTACTTC.

The chain links TRBV23-1 to TRBJ2-5; 14 bases fit TRBD2. TRBV23-1 is flagged as an ORF with uncertain function. There are 18 residues in the CDR3. The J segment lost 5 bases and the V segment lost 3 bases, leaving 11 bases of the junction unmatched. The CDR3 protein is CASSHRLAGGPSGETQYF. The CDR3 region has the DNA TGCGCCAGCAGTCACAGACTAGCGGGAGGGCCTTCAGGGGAGACCCAGTACTTC.

The chain joins TRBV5-1 to TRBJ2-1, with D maybe TRBD1 (5 bases). The V end lost 1 base, the J end lost 1 base, and 6 bases lay between the germline ends. The germline gives CDR1 SGHRS, CDR2 YFSETQ. The CDR3 spans 14 residues. The CDR3, as DNA: TGCGCCAGCAGCTTGACAGGTTCCTACAATGAGCAGTTCTTC. As protein: CASSLTGSYNEQFF.

V usage is TRBV10-3 and J usage is TRBJ1-1; 7 bases line up with TRBD1. The V gene end was trimmed by 0 bases and the J gene end by 0 bases; junction bases not matched to a gene: 4. Germline V gene data show CDR1 as ENHRY and CDR2 as SYGVKD. The CDR3 runs to 16 residues. The CDR3 DNA reads TGTGCCATCAGTGAGTCAGGGACAGAGTTGAACACTGAAGCTTTCTTT. It codes for CAISESGTELNTEAFF.

This chain uses TRBV4-1 with TRBJ1-6; D possibly corresponds to TRBD1 (6 bases). V was shortened by 6 bases and J by 9 bases, with 21 bases between the two germline ends. This CDR3 contains 16 residues. Germline CDR1 MGHRA, CDR2 YSYEKL. The CDR3 reads CASRPAMGALSSPLHF. CDR3 nucleotide sequence: TGCGCCAGCAGACCCGCGATGGGGGCCCTTAGTTCACCCCTCCACTTT.

The chain recombines TRBV7-9 with TRBJ2-3, with D perhaps TRBD1 (6 bases). This CDR3 has 16 residues. Germline CDR1 reads SEHNR; CDR2 reads FQNEAQ (reference sequence). The V and J ends lost 4 bases and 3 bases respectively, with 17 bases between them. The chain's CDR3 is CASSWSITGMTDTQYF. The CDR3 nucleotides are TGTGCCAGCAGCTGGAGCATCACAGGGATGACAGATACGCAGTATTTT.

Only one count was recorded for this clone. The rearrangement uses TRBV5-1 and TRBJ1-1, with 12 bases that match TRBD1. The ends lost 4 bases at V and 4 bases at J; junction bases unmatched: 8. This CDR3 is built from 16 residues. Germline V lookup: CDR1 SGHRS, CDR2 YFSETQ. Here the CDR3 reads CASSPGTGGVRTEAFF. The DNA of the CDR3 is TGCGCCAGCAGCCCGGGGACAGGGGGCGTTCGCACTGAAGCTTTCTTT.

V and J are TRBV4-1 and TRBJ1-2; 10 bases align to TRBD1. The CDR3 is 15 residues long. V was clipped by 1 base and J by 1 base; unmatched bases: 0. Germline loops: CDR1 MGHRA, CDR2 YSYEKL. CDR3 sequence reads: CASSQGTGGNYGYTF. The CDR3 region has the DNA TGCGCCAGCAGCCAAGGGACAGGGGGTAACTATGGCTACACCTTC.

The chain couples TRBV7-9 to TRBJ2-7; perhaps TRBD1 as D (6 bases). This CDR3 is built from 14 residues. V lost 7 bases and J lost 0, with 13 bases in between. CDR1 is SEHNR, CDR2 FQNEAQ, per germline (reference sequence). Written as DNA, the CDR3 is TGTGCCAGCACTGCGACAGGAGGCTCCTACGAGCAGTACTTC. Its translation: CASTATGGSYEQYF.

The chain links TRBV7-2 to TRBJ2-5, with TRBD2 identical over 7 bases. Losses at the gene ends were 4 bases for V and 4 bases for J; bases not matched to a gene: 15. This CDR3 has 17 amino acids. Germline CDR1 reads SGHTA; CDR2 reads FQGNSA. The CDR3, as DNA: TGTGCCAGCAGCTGGGGGGGAGGGCCTTATAGAGGAGAGACCCAGTACTTC. Encoded protein: CASSWGGGPYRGETQYF.

This chain links TRBV25-1 with TRBJ2-7, with D maybe TRBD1 (5 bases). Germline V lookup: CDR1 MGHDK, CDR2 SYGVNS. With 5 bases removed from V and 1 base from J, the gap between germline ends came to 9 bases. The CDR3 covers 13 residues. Written as DNA, the CDR3 is TGTGCCAGCAGTAAACAGGAGTCCTACGAGCAGTACTTC. As protein: CASSKQESYEQYF.